This TCR beta chain was observed in a study of neoadjuvant anti-PD-1 for oral cavity cancer. The CDR3 spans 15 residues. CDR1 is MNHEY and CDR2 is SVGAGI in the germline V gene. V lost 2 bases and J 2 bases, leaving 13 bases between the germline ends. Six replicates per PBMC sample, mostly from around 460 ng of genomic DNA. TCRdb keeps only in-frame clones here, not all; method: immunoSEQ multiplex PCR. The data show roughly 60,000 clones, roughly three quarters seen once. This sequence originates from a person between 40 and 80 years old with oral cavity squamous cell carcinoma. This chain uses TRBV6-5 with TRBJ2-7; the D gene is possibly TRBD2 (5 bases). This specimen was PBMCs, taken before nivolumab (anti-PD-1) treatment. This chain's CDR3 is CASSYELVGTYEQYF. CDR3 sequence (DNA): TGTGCCAGCAGTTACGAACTAGTAGGAACCTACGAGCAGTACTTC.